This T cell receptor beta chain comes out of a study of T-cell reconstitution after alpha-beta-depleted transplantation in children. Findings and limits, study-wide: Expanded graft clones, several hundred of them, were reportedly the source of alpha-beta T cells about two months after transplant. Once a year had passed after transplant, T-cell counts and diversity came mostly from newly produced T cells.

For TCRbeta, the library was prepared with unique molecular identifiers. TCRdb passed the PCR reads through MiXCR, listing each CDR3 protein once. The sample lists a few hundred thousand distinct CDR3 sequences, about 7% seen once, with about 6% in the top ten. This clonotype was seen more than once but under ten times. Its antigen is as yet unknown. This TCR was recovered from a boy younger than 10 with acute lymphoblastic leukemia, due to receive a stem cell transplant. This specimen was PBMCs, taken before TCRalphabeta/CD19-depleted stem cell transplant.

As DNA, the CDR3 is TGTGCCAGCAGTTGGGAGCGGTTCACCTACGAGCAGTACTTC. Protein sequence: CASSWERFTYEQYF. This chain joins TRBV6-2 or TRBV6-3 and TRBJ2-7; TRBD2 might be the D (5 bases). V was cut by 4 bases and J by 2 bases, with 12 bases left in between. The CDR3 totals 14 residues. Looked up from germline, CDR1 is MNHEY and CDR2 is SVGEGT.